This T cell receptor beta chain derives from a study of T cell responses to AZD1222 COVID-19 vaccine. Study-level points and caveats: Nearly half of spike-specific TCRs reportedly target variant regions that are unmutated in the B.1.351 and B.1.1.7 variants.

A word on this clone: Its target is not known.

The CDR3 is made up of 15 amino acids. The V end was cut by 2 bases, the J end by 4 bases, with 13 bases between. CDR1 and CDR2 (germline): SGHTA, FQGTGA. This table comes from immunoSEQ multiplex PCR, and its TCRdb copy is limited to in-frame clones, with some not included. Of some 130,000 clones listed, about nine tenths are singletons. The V and J genes are TRBV7-3 and TRBJ2-3, with D tentatively TRBD1 (5 bases). This clonotype originated in an adult who received the AZD1222 COVID-19 vaccine. The sequenced sample was peripheral blood, obtained 28 days after the second AZD1222 dose. The CDR3: CASSLGPGRSDTQYF. The CDR3 region has the DNA TGTGCCAGCAGCTTAGGGCCAGGGCGGTCAGATACGCAGTATTTT.